What follows describes a single T cell receptor beta chain. The antigen is undetermined. Profiling relied on immunoSEQ multiplex PCR, and the TCRdb table lists in-frame clones only, not all of them. The sample gives approximately 49,000 clones, more than 65% of which show up once; 20% to 25% is in the top ten. The source of the sample is a study of T cell responses to AZD1222 COVID-19 vaccine. Study outcomes and limitations: Most donors were white British, females outnumbered males, and clonal diversity was possibly underestimated.

This receptor was identified in an adult in good health. The input for sequencing was peripheral blood, taken on day 0 of MenACWY control vaccination.

The CDR3 region has the DNA TGTGCCAGCAGCCCGGAGAGCTCCTATAATTCACCCCTCCACTTT. It codes for CASSPESSYNSPLHF. The chain employs TRBV9 and TRBJ1-6; D is uncertain. This CDR3 is built from 15 residues. Deletions cut 4 bases from V and 0 bases from J, with 8 bases between. Germline CDR1 SGDLS, CDR2 YYNGEE. The full variable domain, rest sourced from reference TRBV9 and TRBJ1-6, is DSGVTQTPKHLITATGQRVTLRCSPRSGDLSVYWYQQSLDQGLQFLIQYYNGEERAKGNILERFSAQQFPDLHSELNLSSLELGDSALYFCASSPESSYNSPLHFGNGTRLTVT.